One and the same sample provided the 14 T cell receptor beta chains below, sequenced in a study of T cell repertoires in cytomegalovirus infection. One entry per CDR3 protein, called by TCRdb with MiXCR from the reads. The sample holds over 150,000 distinct CDR3 sequences, around 20% seen once. Specimen: PBMCs. The receptor set was obtained from a human donor in good health (CMV status not recorded). Some clones in this sample may be carry-over from other donors' samples.

This clonotype was detected only a few times. This rearrangement joins TRBV12-3 or TRBV12-4 to TRBJ2-7, with TRBD2 identical over 8 bases. The CDR3 covers 14 residues. Trimming at V came to 7 bases and at J to 3 bases, leaving 8 bases not matched to a gene. CDR3 sequence reads: CASTTSGRNYEQYF. The DNA for the CDR3 is TGTGCCAGCACCACAAGCGGGAGAAACTACGAGCAGTACTTC.

This clonotype was recorded at least ten times. The chain couples TRBV6-1 to TRBJ2-3; tentatively, D is TRBD2 (7 bases). Trimming stripped 6 bases from V and 5 bases from J, with 21 bases between. The germline CDR1 and CDR2 sequences are MNHNS and SASEGT. The CDR3 is 16 residues long. The CDR3 nucleotides are TGTGCCAGCAGCAGAGCTCGGGGGGCTCGGGGAGATACGCAGTATTTT. Residues: CASSRARGARGDTQYF.

This clonotype was detected many times. This rearrangement joins TRBV6-1 to TRBJ2-7, with TRBD1 identical over 7 bases. V lost 5 bases to trimming and J lost 2 bases; unmatched junction nucleotides: 6. Germline loops: CDR1 MNHNS, CDR2 SASEGT. The CDR3 is made up of 14 amino acids. The chain's CDR3 is CASSSRDRTYEQYF. In DNA form, the CDR3 reads TGTGCCAGCAGTTCTAGGGACAGAACCTACGAGCAGTACTTC.

The gene calls are TRBV30 and TRBJ2-2; TRBD2 matches 10 bases. V gave up 0 bases and J gave up 7 bases; unmatched junction bases: 5. The length of the CDR3 is 15 residues. CDR1 is GTSNPN, CDR2 SVGIG, per germline (reference sequence). The CDR3 nucleotides read TGTGCCTGGAGTGTAGCGGGAGGGTTTGGCGGGGAGCTGTTTTTT. This gives the protein CAWSVAGGFGGELFF.

This sequence joins TRBV9 and TRBJ1-1; 7 bases fit TRBD1. The CDR3 totals 14 residues. V was clipped by 3 bases and J by 4 bases; unmatched bases: 6. The germline gives CDR1 SGDLS, CDR2 YYNGEE. CDR3 residues: CASSATQGTTEAFF. The CDR3 DNA follows: TGTGCCAGCAGCGCCACACAGGGGACCACTGAAGCTTTCTTT. Variable domain in full (rest from reference TRBV9 and TRBJ1-1): DSGVTQTPKHLITATGQRVTLRCSPRSGDLSVYWYQQSLDQGLQFLIQYYNGEERAKGNILERFSAQQFPDLHSELNLSSLELGDSALYFCASSATQGTTEAFFGQGTRLTVV.

This clonotype appeared a few times. The chain recombines TRBV4-2 with TRBJ2-1; 11 bases line up with TRBD2. Trimming took 0 bases from V and 0 from J; bases not matched to a gene: 7. This CDR3 region has 19 residues. CDR1 LGHNA and CDR2 YNFKEQ come from the germline V gene. CDR3 nucleotides: TGTGCCAGCAGCCAAGATTGGACTAGCGGGCTCAGCTCCTACAATGAGCAGTTCTTC. This codes for CASSQDWTSGLSSYNEQFF.

Only a few counts were recorded for this clonotype. The chain carries TRBV6-2 or TRBV6-3 and TRBJ2-2; D tentatively reads TRBD1 or TRBD2 (5 bases each). Trimming left V 7 bases short and J 3 bases short, with 15 bases between. CDR1 and CDR2 (germline): MNHEY, SVGEGT. CDR3 length: 15 amino acids. The DNA of the CDR3 is TGTGCCAGCATTACGAGGGGCCGGGACACCGGGGAGCTGTTTTTT. Its translation is CASITRGRDTGELFF.

V is TRBV20-1 and J is TRBJ2-3; D call uncertain. Trimming stripped 7 bases from V and 4 bases from J, with 21 bases between. CDR1 and CDR2 (germline): DFQATT, SNEGSKA (reference sequence). The CDR3 has 15 residues. DNA of the CDR3: TGCAGTGTCCCCAAACCGGGTCGGCAGGCAGATACGCAGTATTTT. Its protein product is CSVPKPGRQADTQYF.

There are many counts of this clonotype. This rearrangement joins TRBV12-3 or TRBV12-4 to TRBJ1-1; no definite D call. Deletions cut 3 bases from V and 1 base from J, with 12 bases between. CDR3 length equals 15 residues. CDR3 region: CASSFRREQNTEAFF. The CDR3 DNA reads as TGTGCCAGCAGTTTTCGGCGAGAGCAGAACACTGAAGCTTTCTTT.

Ten or more counts support this clonotype. The chain links TRBV28 to TRBJ1-1, with 12 bases identical to TRBD1. Looked up from germline, CDR1 is MDHEN and CDR2 is SYDVKM. The CDR3 has 16 residues. J lost 4 bases, V lost 7 bases, and 10 bases had no gene match. CDR3 residues: CASTPWDRGRFTEAFF. For the CDR3, the DNA is TGTGCCAGCACCCCTTGGGACAGGGGGCGCTTCACTGAAGCTTTCTTT.

The chain has TRBV12-3 or TRBV12-4 and TRBJ1-1; tentative D call: TRBD1 (6 bases). The CDR3 contains 15 residues. V shed 5 bases and J shed 1 base, with 14 bases lying between them. The CDR3 DNA follows: TGTGCCAGCAGTATACAGGGAGGGAAGAACACTGAAGCTTTCTTT. It specifies CASSIQGGKNTEAFF.

The V call is TRBV20-1, the J call TRBJ2-7; TRBD1 is a possible D gene (6 bases). CDR1 and CDR2 (germline): DFQATT, SNEGSKA (reference sequence). Trimming pared 1 base from V and 0 bases from J, leaving 16 bases between. The CDR3 runs to 16 residues. CDR3 residues: CSARGREGGSSYEQYF. In DNA form, the CDR3 reads TGCAGTGCTAGAGGCAGGGAAGGGGGAAGCTCCTACGAGCAGTACTTC.

There are a few counts of this clonotype. This chain links TRBV6-2 or TRBV6-3 with TRBJ2-4, with 9 bases matching TRBD1. This CDR3 comprises 17 residues. Trimming cost V 2 bases and J 0 bases; bases outside gene matches: 5. Germline-derived CDR1 and CDR2 are MNHEY and SVGEGT. The CDR3 spells CASSYDRGSLAKNIQYF. In DNA form, the CDR3 reads TGTGCCAGCAGTTACGACAGGGGGTCCCTAGCCAAAAACATTCAGTACTTC.

This clonotype occurred a few times. The chain combines TRBV20-1 with TRBJ2-7; D unresolved. With 1 base removed from V and 5 bases from J, the gap between germline ends came to 15 bases. CDR3 length: 14 amino acids. Germline CDR1 DFQATT, CDR2 SNEGSKA (reference sequence). The CDR3 DNA reads TGCAGTGCTAGAGTAGGTCTAGAGGTGAACGAGCAGTACTTC. Its protein product is CSARVGLEVNEQYF.